The clone carrying this TCR beta chain came up a few times. Its antigen is as yet unknown. CDR3 length: 14 residues. V was trimmed by 0 bases and J by 8 bases, leaving 13 bases between them. Germline V CDR1 and CDR2: MNHEY, SVGAGI. Expressed TCRB transcripts were sequenced, since all the RNA that had been isolated was reverse transcribed. Sequencing used immunoSEQ multiplex PCR; TCRdb keeps in-frame clones, though not all of them. The repertoire consists of more than 300,000 clones, with approximately 9.7% occurring once and the leading ten covering roughly 0.99%. This sample is part of a study of beta chain features in type 1 diabetes. Overall study: Examination spanned 100 million to 120 million sorted cells from all samples.

Every sorted population was more than 98% pure. Whole-study findings and limits: Within patients, naive, central memory and Treg TCRB repertoires seemed more similar than within healthy donors. Any role of HLA type in TCRB rearrangement remained unresolved here. There was a moderate but significant shortening of TCRB CDR3s in all four CD4+ subsets of Type 1 diabetes patients.

V gene TRBV6-5 combines with J gene TRBJ1-2, with unresolved D. The sequence was obtained from a man aged 25 to 45 with type 1 diabetes. Material: central memory CD4+ T cells from blood. The chain's CDR3 is CASSYSMSVLGYTF. CDR3 DNA: TGTGCCAGCAGTTACTCGATGTCGGTCCTCGGCTACACCTTC.